This TCR beta chain was obtained from a study of beta chain features in type 1 diabetes. Study observations and caveats: Among all four CD4+ subsets, Type 1 diabetes patients had TCRB CDR3s that were moderately but significantly shorter.

This clone was seen only a few times. What it binds is unknown. V was trimmed by 4 bases and J by 4 bases, leaving 16 bases between them. Germline-derived CDR1 and CDR2 are MDHEN and SYDVKM. The CDR3 has 15 residues. cDNA synthesis used the whole RNA isolate, giving expressed TCRB sequences. The repertoire was sequenced with immunoSEQ multiplex PCR; TCRdb's copy has only in-frame clones and lacks some. The sample lists some 350,000 clones; 9.6% were seen once. The source is a man aged 25-45 years with type 1 diabetes. Source material: central memory CD4+ T cells from blood. V usage is TRBV28 and J usage is TRBJ1-2; perhaps TRBD1 as D (5 bases). Written as DNA, the CDR3 is TGTGCCAGCAGTTATGTCAGGGAACTAGGCTATGGCTACACCTTC. It yields the protein CASSYVRELGYGYTF.